The 21 T cell receptor beta chains reported below all come from one sample, sequenced in a study of control samples from healthy donors and cancer patients. The protocol was immunoSEQ multiplex PCR, while the TCRdb copy is restricted to in-frame clones and leaves out a portion. Among over 200,000 clones listed, over 75% were seen once. The sequencing sample was made of PBMCs. The receptors shown here come from a woman aged 60-75 years with lung cancer.

The rearrangement uses TRBV5-6 and TRBJ1-2; D call uncertain. Germline V gene data show CDR1 as SGHDT and CDR2 as YYEEEE. The CDR3 has 14 residues. V was cut by 4 bases and J by 0 bases, with 10 bases left in between. The CDR3 DNA is TGTGCCAGCAGCATAGGAAAAGCTAACTATGGCTACACCTTC. Encoded protein: CASSIGKANYGYTF.

This clone was recorded a few times. This chain joins TRBV20-1 and TRBJ2-7; D gene ambiguous. The CDR3 has 11 residues. CDR1 is DFQATT and CDR2 is SNEGSKA in the germline V gene (reference sequence). The V end lost 3 bases, the J end lost 4 bases, and 7 bases lay between the germline ends. The CDR3 spells CSASSGYEQYF. Written as DNA, the CDR3 is TGCAGTGCTAGTAGTGGATACGAGCAGTACTTC.

The chain recombines TRBV7-9 with TRBJ1-1; weak D call: TRBD1 (6 bases). Trimming removed 1 base at V and 7 bases at J, with 10 bases between. The V gene's germline CDR1 is SEHNR and CDR2 FQNEAQ (reference sequence). The CDR3 contains 13 residues. The CDR3 sequence: CASSLDTGHEAFF. The DNA for the CDR3 is TGTGCCAGCAGCTTAGATACGGGACATGAAGCTTTCTTT.

The V and J genes are TRBV28 and TRBJ1-5; 8 positions match TRBD1. The length of the CDR3 is 20 residues. Losses at the gene ends were 5 bases for V and 3 bases for J; bases not matched to a gene: 21. Germline lookup yields CDR1 MDHEN and CDR2 SYDVKM. The DNA of the CDR3 is TGTGCCAGCAGTGGGACCTCGAGGACAGGGATATTTTTTCTCAATCAGCCCCAGCATTTT. Its protein is CASSGTSRTGIFFLNQPQHF.

In the case of this clone: Distinct nucleotide sequences in the sample also encode this CDR3. The chain is built from TRBV19 and TRBJ2-3; a weak D match, TRBD2 (5 bases). The CDR3 is 13 amino acids. V dropped 5 bases and J dropped 0 bases, with 6 bases sitting between them. Germline assignment: CDR1 LNHDA and CDR2 SQIVND (reference sequence). The CDR3, as DNA: TGTGCCAGTAGTGCGGGCAGCACAGATACGCAGTATTTT. This translates into CASSAGSTDTQYF.

The chain links TRBV30 to TRBJ1-2, with D maybe TRBD1 (6 bases). V was clipped by 0 bases and J by 4 bases, with 15 bases between them. The CDR3 contains 15 residues. Germline assignment: CDR1 GTSNPN and CDR2 SVGIG (reference sequence). The CDR3 is CAWSVPGAEGYGYTF. The CDR3, as DNA: TGTGCCTGGAGTGTCCCAGGGGCTGAAGGCTATGGCTACACCTTC. The full variable domain, in which reference TRBV30 and TRBJ1-2 provide the parts outside the CDR3, is SQTIHQWPATLVQPVGSPLSLECTVEGTSNPNLYWYRQAAGRGLQLLFYSVGIGQISSEVPQNLSASRPQDRQFILSSKKLLLSDSGFYLCAWSVPGAEGYGYTFGSGTRLTVV.

The chain employs TRBV5-1 and TRBJ2-7; TRBD2 agrees at 10 bases. Germline V gene sequence: CDR1 SGHRS, CDR2 YFSETQ. J gave up 6 bases and V 4 bases, and 13 bases lay outside the gene matches. This CDR3 region has 16 residues. CDR3 loop: CASSPLAGGPPSEQYF. In nucleotides, the CDR3 is TGCGCCAGCAGCCCCTTAGCGGGAGGCCCCCCCAGCGAGCAGTACTTC.

J is TRBJ2-7 and V is TRBV20-1; D unresolved. Germline assignment: CDR1 DFQATT and CDR2 SNEGSKA (reference sequence). There are 11 residues in the CDR3. Trimming removed 6 bases from V and 0 bases from J, with 6 bases in between. This chain's CDR3 is CSARFSYEQYF. CDR3 DNA sequence: TGCAGTGCGAGATTCTCCTACGAGCAGTACTTC.

The genes are TRBV5-6 and TRBJ2-5; weak D call: TRBD1 (6 bases). The germline V gene encodes CDR1 SGHDT and CDR2 YYEEEE. Trimming removed 4 bases at V and 5 bases at J, with 15 bases between. The CDR3 sequence is 14 residues long. The CDR3 loop reads CASSPPQGWETQYF. The CDR3 region has the DNA TGTGCCAGCAGCCCGCCCCAGGGGTGGGAGACCCAGTACTTC. Together with reference TRBV5-6 and TRBJ2-5, the CDR3 gives the full variable domain: DAGVTQSPTHLIKTRGQQVTLRCSPKSGHDTVSWYQQALGQGPQFIFQYYEEEERQRGNFPDRFSGHQFPNYSSELNVNALLLGDSALYLCASSPPQGWETQYFGPGTRLLVL.

The rearrangement uses TRBV29-1 and TRBJ2-1; TRBD2 is a possible D gene (5 bases). The germline gives CDR1 SQVTM, CDR2 ANQGSEA. V lost 5 bases to trimming and J lost 6 bases, with 8 bases between them. This CDR3 has 11 residues. This CDR3 reads CSVRLANEQFF. CDR3 coding DNA: TGCAGCGTTCGCCTAGCCAATGAGCAGTTCTTC.

The V and J genes are TRBV5-4 and TRBJ2-2; TRBD2 matches at 10 bases. Germline-derived CDR1 and CDR2 are SGHNT and YYREEE (reference sequence). The CDR3 is made up of 13 amino acids. Germline trimming cut 4 bases from V and 7 bases from J; bases unmatched to any gene: 1. The chain's CDR3 is CASSGTSVGELFF. The DNA of the CDR3 is TGTGCCAGCAGCGGGACTAGCGTCGGGGAGCTGTTTTTT.

CDR3 region: CASSFGTGAFATNEKLFF. CDR3 nucleotides: TGCGCCAGCAGTTTTGGGACAGGGGCCTTTGCAACTAATGAAAAACTGTTTTTT. The chain employs TRBV5-1 and TRBJ1-4; 10 bases match TRBD1. Trimming cost V 5 bases and J 0 bases; bases outside gene matches: 10. This CDR3 has 18 amino acids. CDR1 is SGHRS and CDR2 is YFSETQ in the germline V gene.

This clone has a handful of counts. The V call is TRBV6-6, the J call TRBJ2-7; no reliable D call. V lost 4 bases and J lost 6, with 7 bases in between. The CDR3 runs 11 residues. Germline V gene lookup returns CDR1 MNHNY and CDR2 SVGAGI (reference sequence). The CDR3 is CASSLVGEQYF. The CDR3 bases are TGTGCCAGCAGTTTGGTCGGCGAGCAGTACTTC.

The chain is built from TRBV13 and TRBJ2-5; D uncertain. The V end lost 5 bases, the J end lost 9 bases, and 16 bases lay between the germline ends. Germline lookup yields CDR1 PRHDT and CDR2 FYEKMQ (reference sequence). This CDR3 has 13 residues. CDR3 region: CASSLGRVGPQYF. The CDR3 DNA is TGTGCCAGCAGCCTCGGCCGGGTAGGTCCCCAGTACTTC.

The gene calls are TRBV19 and TRBJ2-5; 10 bases fit TRBD2. Germline V gene sequence: CDR1 LNHDA, CDR2 SQIVND (reference sequence). This CDR3 region has 16 residues. The ends lost 3 bases at V and 4 bases at J; junction bases unmatched: 8. This CDR3 reads CASSIGSSGGLETQYF. The CDR3 DNA sequence: TGTGCCAGTAGTATCGGTAGTAGCGGGGGGTTAGAGACCCAGTACTTC.

In its sample, this clone was seen a few times. V gene TRBV9 combines with J gene TRBJ1-2, with D possibly being TRBD1 (6 bases). Germline V gene data show CDR1 as SGDLS and CDR2 as YYNGEE. The CDR3 runs 14 residues. Between the trimmed V and J ends, which lost 0 bases and 4 bases, there was a span of 10 bases. CDR3 in amino acids: CASSVAGEGYGYTF. The CDR3 DNA is TGTGCCAGCAGCGTAGCAGGGGAGGGCTATGGCTACACCTTC.

This clone has just a few counts. The V call is TRBV6-5, the J call TRBJ1-5, with D perhaps TRBD1 (6 bases). V was clipped by 8 bases and J by 3 bases, with 11 bases between them. CDR1 and CDR2 from the germline V gene are MNHEY and SVGAGI. CDR3 length equals 13 residues. CDR3 amino acids: CASDTGNNQPQHF. The CDR3, as DNA: TGTGCCAGCGATACAGGGAACAATCAGCCCCAGCATTTT.

The chain uses TRBV7-3 and TRBJ2-2, with 8 nucleotides matching TRBD2. The V gene's germline CDR1 is SGHTA and CDR2 FQGTGA. The CDR3 is made up of 15 amino acids. The trim removed 2 bases at V and 4 bases at J, leaving 3 bases unmatched. The CDR3 loop reads CASSLDSGVTGELFF. CDR3 DNA: TGTGCCAGCAGCTTAGATAGCGGGGTCACCGGGGAGCTGTTTTTT.

The chain employs TRBV3-1 (or the pseudogene TRBV3-2) and TRBJ2-6; no clear D. V lost 2 bases and J 2 bases, leaving 7 bases between the germline ends. CDR1 and CDR2 (germline): LGHDT, YNNKEL (reference sequence). The CDR3 runs 15 residues. This CDR3 is CASSQWGTGANVLTF. In DNA form, the CDR3 reads TGTGCCAGCAGCCAATGGGGAACTGGGGCCAACGTCCTGACTTTC.

The rearrangement joins TRBV3-1 (or the pseudogene TRBV3-2) to TRBJ2-7, with D maybe TRBD1 (6 bases). Germline lookup yields CDR1 LGHDT and CDR2 YNNKEL (reference sequence). V lost 4 bases and J lost 4, with 14 bases in between. The CDR3 spans 14 residues. This CDR3 is CASSPLQGSYEQYF. The CDR3 DNA follows: TGTGCCAGCAGCCCCCTACAGGGCTCGTACGAGCAGTACTTC.

In nucleotides, the CDR3 is TGTGCCAGCAGCCAAGGGGGGGATCAGCCCCAGCATTTT. This translates into CASSQGGDQPQHF. The chain links TRBV7-9 to TRBJ1-5; perhaps TRBD1 as D (6 bases). Trimming cost V 5 bases and J 5 bases, with 10 bases left between them. The germline CDR1 and CDR2 sequences are SEHNR and FQNEAQ (reference sequence). CDR3 size: 13 residues.